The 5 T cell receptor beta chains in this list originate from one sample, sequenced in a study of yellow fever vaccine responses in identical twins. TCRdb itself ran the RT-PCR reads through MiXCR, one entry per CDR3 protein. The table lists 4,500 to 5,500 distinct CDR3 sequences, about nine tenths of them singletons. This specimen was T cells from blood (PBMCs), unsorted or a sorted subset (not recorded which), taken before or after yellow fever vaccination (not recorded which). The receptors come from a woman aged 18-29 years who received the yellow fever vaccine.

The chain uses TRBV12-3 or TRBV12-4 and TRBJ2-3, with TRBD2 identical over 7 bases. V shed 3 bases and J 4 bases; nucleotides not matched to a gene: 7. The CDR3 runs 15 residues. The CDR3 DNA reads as TGTGCCAGCAGTTTCGGCGGGGGAGGGGCAGATACGCAGTATTTT. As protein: CASSFGGGGADTQYF.

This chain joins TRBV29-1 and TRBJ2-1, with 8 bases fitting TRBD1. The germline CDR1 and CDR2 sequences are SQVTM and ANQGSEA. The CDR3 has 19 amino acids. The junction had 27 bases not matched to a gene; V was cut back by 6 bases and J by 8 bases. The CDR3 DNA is TGCAGCGTGCCCCAGTTGTTTGGCAGGGGGCCGGATCGCGGTTATGAGCAGTTCTTC. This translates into CSVPQLFGRGPDRGYEQFF.

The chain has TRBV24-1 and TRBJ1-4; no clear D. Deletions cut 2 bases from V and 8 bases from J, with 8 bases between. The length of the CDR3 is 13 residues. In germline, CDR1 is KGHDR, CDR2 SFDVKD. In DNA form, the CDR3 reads TGTGCCACCAGTGATTCGGGGAGGGAAAAACTGTTTTTT. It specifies CATSDSGREKLFF.

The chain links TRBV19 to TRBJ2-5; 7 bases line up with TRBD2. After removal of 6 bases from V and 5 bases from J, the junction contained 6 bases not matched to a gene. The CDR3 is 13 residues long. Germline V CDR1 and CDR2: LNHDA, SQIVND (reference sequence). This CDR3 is CASRIGTMETQYF. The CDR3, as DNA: TGTGCCAGTAGGATTGGGACTATGGAGACCCAGTACTTC.

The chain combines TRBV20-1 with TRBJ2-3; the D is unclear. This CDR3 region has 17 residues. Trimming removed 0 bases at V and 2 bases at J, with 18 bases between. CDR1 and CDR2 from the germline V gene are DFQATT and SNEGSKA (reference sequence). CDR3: CSARDRNRQSDTDTQYF. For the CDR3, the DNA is TGCAGTGCTAGAGACAGGAATCGTCAGTCGGACACAGATACGCAGTATTTT.